This TCR beta chain was captured by sequencing in a study of cytomegalovirus exposure and HLA in healthy donors. On the study more broadly: Unique TCRs from HLA-typed donors, 70 million to 85 million of them, were held in an early data release. Study-level results: One later analysis reportedly identified an Asian-associated ancestry cluster that showed fewer N-insertions than the 666-donor mean. Some highly shared sequence variants likely arose as a pipeline artifact. Some V segments, TRBV6-2 and TRBV6-3 among them, were indistinguishable and were therefore excluded.

The germline V gene has CDR1 LNHDA and CDR2 SQIVND (reference sequence). V lost 5 bases and J lost 9; bases outside the gene matches: 7. This CDR3 is 13 amino acids long. Regarding this clone: The antigen is undetermined.

The PCR made use of 60 Vbeta and 13 Jbeta primers. Libraries were prepared by immunoSEQ multiplex PCR; TCRdb keeps only in-frame clonotypes and omits some of them. This table has 75,000 to 85,000 clones, around three quarters appearing once. The TCR originated in a male donor in good health and CMV-seronegative. The source material was PBMCs. The chain is built from TRBV19 and TRBJ2-1; TRBD2 matches at 7 bases. The CDR3 region is CASSPTKRGEQFF. CDR3 nucleotide sequence: TGTGCCAGTAGTCCGACGAAGCGGGGTGAGCAGTTCTTC.